This T cell receptor beta chain was identified during a study of human T cells and chemical hapten exposure. Study-wide background: Weekly scalp doses of diphenylcyclopropenone were given to patients during the roughly 23-week study. Points from the study as a whole: The donors suffered from alopecia, so their immune response may not match that of healthy people.

How the authors handled the data: With a range of about 23,224 to 700,000, the median per sample was around 96,000 TCRs. Each CDR3 protein gets one entry after TCRdb re-called the RACE reads with MiXCR. The V and J calls reflect TCRdb's pipeline rather than the authors' work. Of roughly 84,000 distinct CDR3 sequences detected, about 10% appear once; the ten largest clones hold 5%. Germline lookup yields CDR1 LNHDA and CDR2 SQIVND (reference sequence). This CDR3 contains 17 residues. Trimming removed 7 bases at V and 7 bases at J, with 25 bases between. As for time point: patch test 2, 6 weeks after DPC sensitization. Stated treatment: therapeutic diphenylcyclopropenone sensitization with weekly scalp DPC. At least ten counts were recorded for this clonotype. The target antigen is unknown.

The clonotype was recovered from a woman in her forties or fifties with alopecia areata. Some clones in this sample may be carry-over from other donors' samples. The specimen comprised whole blood, sampled in connection with sensitization to the hapten diphenylcyclopropenone (DPC). This sequence joins TRBV19 and TRBJ1-4; TRBD1 might be the D (5 bases). For the CDR3, the DNA is TGTGCCAGTACACCGGACGCGGGGCAGTTTTACGGTGAAAAACTGTTTTTT. Its translation: CASTPDAGQFYGEKLFF.